This T cell receptor (beta chain) was captured in a study of blood T cell repertoires in COVID-19. TCRdb's table, derived via immunoSEQ multiplex PCR, lists solely in-frame clones and lacks some. The data hold approximately 150,000 clones, with about nine tenths observed a single time. There are 13 residues in the CDR3. Trimming shortened V by 4 bases and J by 2 bases, and 11 bases separated the two germline ends. Germline V CDR1 and CDR2: SQVTM, ANQGSEA. The V and J genes are TRBV29-1 and TRBJ2-5; TRBD2 might be the D (5 bases). What was sequenced was PBMCs or T cells enriched from blood (not recorded which). The sequence was collected from a man aged 60-69 years who had recovered from COVID-19. The CDR3 DNA follows: TGCAGCGTTGCGGGGTCTGGACAAGAGACCCAGTACTTC. Translation gives CSVAGSGQETQYF.